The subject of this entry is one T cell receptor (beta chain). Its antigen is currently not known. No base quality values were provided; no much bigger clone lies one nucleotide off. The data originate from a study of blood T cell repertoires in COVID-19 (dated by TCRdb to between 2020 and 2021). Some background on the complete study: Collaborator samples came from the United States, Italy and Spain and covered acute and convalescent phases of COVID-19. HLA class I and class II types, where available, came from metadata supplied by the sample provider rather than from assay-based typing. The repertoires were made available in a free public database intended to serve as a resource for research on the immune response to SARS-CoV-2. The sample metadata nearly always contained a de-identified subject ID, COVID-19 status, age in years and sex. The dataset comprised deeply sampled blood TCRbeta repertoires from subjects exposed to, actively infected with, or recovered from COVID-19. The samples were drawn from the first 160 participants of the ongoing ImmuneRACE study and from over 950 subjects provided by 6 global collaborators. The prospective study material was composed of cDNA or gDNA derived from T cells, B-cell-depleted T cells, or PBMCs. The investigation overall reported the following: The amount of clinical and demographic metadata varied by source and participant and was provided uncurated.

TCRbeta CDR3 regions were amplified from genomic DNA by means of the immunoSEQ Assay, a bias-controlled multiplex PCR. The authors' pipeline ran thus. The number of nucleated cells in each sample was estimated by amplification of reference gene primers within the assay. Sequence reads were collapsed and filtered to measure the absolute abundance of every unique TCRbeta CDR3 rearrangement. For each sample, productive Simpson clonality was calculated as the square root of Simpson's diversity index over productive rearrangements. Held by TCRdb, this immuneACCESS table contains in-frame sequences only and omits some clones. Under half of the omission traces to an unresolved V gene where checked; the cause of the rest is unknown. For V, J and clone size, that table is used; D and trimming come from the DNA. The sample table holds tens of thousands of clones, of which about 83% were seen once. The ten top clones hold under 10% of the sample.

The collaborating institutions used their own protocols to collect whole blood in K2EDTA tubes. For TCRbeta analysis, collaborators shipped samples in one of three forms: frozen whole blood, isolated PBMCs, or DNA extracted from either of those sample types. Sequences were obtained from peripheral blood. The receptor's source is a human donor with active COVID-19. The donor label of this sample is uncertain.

The bases read TGTGCCAGCAGCCACCACTCTCCATTGACCATATATTTT. This codes for CASSHHSPLTIYF. The V and J genes are TRBV11-2 and TRBJ1-3; confidence is insufficient to name the D gene. Taken from cysteine to phenylalanine, the CDR3 has 13 residues. Only the CDR3 DNA stays, 39 bases, in frame from base 1. CDR1 is given as SGHAT and CDR2 as FQNNGV, both from the germline V gene. V and J are truncated by 5 bases and 10 bases respectively, leaving an intervening sequence of 15 bases.